Each of the 26 T cell receptor beta chains below was sequenced from the same sample in a study of blood T cell repertoires in COVID-19. Clones were sequenced by immunoSEQ multiplex PCR, and TCRdb holds only the in-frame ones, with some missing. Of about 280,000 clones in the sample, roughly 85% are singletons; the top ten hold 2.5%. Sequencing was carried out using PBMCs or T cells enriched from blood (not recorded which). The receptor source for this set is a woman aged 45-65 years who had recovered from COVID-19.

This sequence joins TRBV6-5 and TRBJ1-5; 8 bases align to TRBD1. Germline values: CDR1 MNHEY, CDR2 SVGAGI. The CDR3 contains 14 residues. The trim removed 6 bases at V and 6 bases at J, leaving 7 bases unmatched. CDR3 loop: CASSIDRGGQPQHF. CDR3 coding DNA: TGTGCCAGCAGCATAGACAGGGGAGGTCAGCCCCAGCATTTT.

The chain has TRBV19 and TRBJ1-2; D is unclear. The CDR3 totals 12 residues. Trimming shortened V by 3 bases and J by 8 bases, and 10 bases separated the two germline ends. Germline V gene data show CDR1 as LNHDA and CDR2 as SQIVND (reference sequence). DNA of the CDR3: TGTGCCAGTAGTATTGCAGGATTCGGCTACACCTTC. Translating gives CASSIAGFGYTF.

The V gene is TRBV5-1, the J gene TRBJ2-7; D is undetermined. Trimming shortened V by 3 bases and J by 0 bases, and 7 bases separated the two germline ends. The germline V gene has CDR1 SGHRS and CDR2 YFSETQ. The CDR3 is made up of 13 amino acids. The CDR3, as DNA: TGCGCCAGCAGCTCGGTTAGCTCCTACGAGCAGTACTTC. This gives the protein CASSSVSSYEQYF.

V gene TRBV7-2 combines with J gene TRBJ1-2, with TRBD1 identical over 10 bases. The V gene end was trimmed by 4 bases and the J gene end by 3 bases; junction bases not matched to a gene: 5. The V gene's germline CDR1 is SGHTA and CDR2 FQGNSA. This CDR3 comprises 15 residues. The CDR3, as DNA: TGTGCCAGCAGCTCCCCGGACAGGGGGGACTATGGCTACACCTTC. The encoded protein is CASSSPDRGDYGYTF.

In nucleotides, the CDR3 is TGTGCCAGCAGCGTTACCGGACAGGGGGCTATTGGCACTGAAGCTTTCTTT. This encodes CASSVTGQGAIGTEAFF. The J gene is TRBJ1-1, the V gene TRBV27; 11 nucleotides match TRBD1. CDR1 is MNHEY, CDR2 SMNVEV, per germline (reference sequence). The length of the CDR3 is 17 residues. With 6 bases clipped from V and 4 bases from J, the junction kept 13 bases outside the gene matches.

The rearrangement joins TRBV19 to TRBJ1-1; 7 nucleotides match TRBD1. The CDR3 contains 14 residues. Per the germline V gene, CDR1 is LNHDA and CDR2 is SQIVND (reference sequence). J lost 1 base, V lost 6 bases, and 5 bases had no gene match. The CDR3: CASSSYRGNTEAFF. CDR3 nucleotides: TGTGCCAGTAGCTCGTACAGGGGGAACACTGAAGCTTTCTTT.

The chain combines TRBV13 with TRBJ2-7; D gene ambiguous. The germline V and J ends were trimmed by 0 bases and 3 bases, with 3 bases remaining between them. CDR1 and CDR2 (germline): PRHDT, FYEKMQ (reference sequence). The CDR3 runs to 12 residues. CDR3 in DNA: TGTGCCAGCAGCTTAGGTCTCTACGAGCAGTACTTC. This encodes CASSLGLYEQYF.

The chain couples TRBV28 to TRBJ1-4; D is undetermined. V was cut by 7 bases and J by 0 bases, with 12 bases left in between. The CDR3 consists of 15 residues. The germline gives CDR1 MDHEN, CDR2 SYDVKM. Written as DNA, the CDR3 is TGTGCCAGCACCTCCTCCGCGCCAACTAATGAAAAACTGTTTTTT. Protein product: CASTSSAPTNEKLFF.

J is TRBJ2-3 and V is TRBV11-2; D might be TRBD2 (5 bases). Germline V gene sequence: CDR1 SGHAT, CDR2 FQNNGV. The ends were cut back, 1 base at V and 3 bases at J, with 11 bases in the middle. The CDR3 extends over 15 amino acids. The CDR3 DNA reads as TGTGCCAGCAGCTTAGTTCCGGGAAGGACAGATACGCAGTATTTT. This encodes CASSLVPGRTDTQYF.

The rearrangement uses TRBV19 and TRBJ1-1; 7 bases agree with TRBD1. CDR3 length: 14 residues. Germline CDR1 reads LNHDA; CDR2 reads SQIVND (reference sequence). Trimming at V came to 2 bases and at J to 4 bases, leaving 4 bases not matched to a gene. The CDR3 coding sequence is TGTGCCAGTAGTATAACAGGGGTGGCCACTGAAGCTTTCTTT. Amino acid sequence: CASSITGVATEAFF.

The chain recombines TRBV7-6 with TRBJ2-1, with 13 nucleotides matching TRBD2. Germline V CDR1 and CDR2: SGHVS, FNYEAQ. V lost 1 base, J lost 6 bases, and 0 bases stayed unmatched. The CDR3 is 15 residues long. The CDR3 DNA is TGTGCCAGCAGCTTAGGGACTAGCGGGGGCAATGAGCAGTTCTTC. Translation gives CASSLGTSGGNEQFF.

The chain is built from TRBV6-5 and TRBJ2-2; 7 nucleotides match TRBD1. This CDR3 comprises 15 residues. Germline-derived CDR1 and CDR2 are MNHEY and SVGAGI. Trimming cost V 10 bases and J 4 bases; bases outside gene matches: 12. The CDR3, as DNA: TGTGCCACCCCGAGGGGGCCCGCGATCACCGGGGAGCTGTTTTTT. Translating gives CATPRGPAITGELFF.

The chain uses TRBV5-1 and TRBJ1-2, with 9 bases aligning to TRBD1. The ends lost 0 bases at V and 6 bases at J; junction bases unmatched: 15. CDR3 size: 18 residues. The germline gives CDR1 SGHRS, CDR2 YFSETQ. CDR3 in DNA: TGCGCCAGCAGCTTGGCCGGGGCTGGACAGGGGAAGATCAATGGCTACACCTTC. This encodes CASSLAGAGQGKINGYTF.

V usage is TRBV5-1 and J usage is TRBJ2-7; D unclear. V gave up 0 bases and J gave up 4 bases, with 17 bases separating them. Germline V gives CDR1 SGHRS, CDR2 YFSETQ. The CDR3 covers 16 residues. As DNA, the CDR3 is TGCGCCAGCAGCTTGGGCCGGGTAAACCTCCCTTACGAGCAGTACTTC. This encodes CASSLGRVNLPYEQYF.

This clone was recorded once. The chain uses TRBV5-8 and TRBJ2-3; D not resolved. V shed 0 bases and J shed 3 bases, with 8 bases lying between them. The germline CDR1 and CDR2 sequences are SGHTS and YDEGEE. The CDR3 loop spans 14 amino acids. The CDR3: CASSLAQHTDTQYF. The CDR3 nucleotides are TGTGCCAGCAGCTTGGCACAGCATACAGATACGCAGTATTTT.

This clone appeared a few times. This chain uses TRBV4-1 with TRBJ2-2; no reliable D call. Germline-derived CDR1 and CDR2 are MGHRA and YSYEKL. This CDR3 is built from 17 residues. V was clipped by 0 bases and J by 7 bases, with 18 bases between them. CDR3 sequence (DNA): TGCGCCAGCAGCCAAGACAGGTCGAGTGGCCGTGACGGGGAGCTGTTTTTT. This gives the protein CASSQDRSSGRDGELFF.

This clone was seen a single time. At one boundary the junction diverges from the germline segment, which might be a read error. This sample also contains other DNA sequences that code for the same CDR3. The gene calls are TRBV19 and TRBJ1-1; 8 bases match TRBD1. Germline CDR1 LNHDA, CDR2 SQIVND (reference sequence). The CDR3 consists of 13 residues. The CDR3 region has the DNA TGTGCCAGTAGTCTAGACAGGGGCACTGAAGCTTTCTTT. Encoded protein: CASSLDRGTEAFF.

The CDR3 bases are TGCGCCAGCAGCACTCGCAGGGGATACGAGCAGTACTTC. Its translation is CASSTRRGYEQYF. The V gene is TRBV5-1, the J gene TRBJ2-7, with D perhaps TRBD1 (6 bases). Germline V gene lookup returns CDR1 SGHRS and CDR2 YFSETQ. The CDR3 is made up of 13 amino acids. V was trimmed by 4 bases and J by 4 bases, leaving 12 bases between them.

The chain combines TRBV7-8 with TRBJ1-5; the D is unclear. Germline CDR1 SGHVS, CDR2 FQNEAQ. Deletions cut 0 bases from V and 6 bases from J, with 12 bases between. CDR3 length: 15 residues. As DNA, the CDR3 is TGTGCCAGCAGCTTAGCAAGACTCGCGCGTCAGCCCCAGCATTTT. This codes for CASSLARLARQPQHF.

This chain links TRBV10-2 with TRBJ1-1; TRBD1 agrees at 10 bases. The V and J ends lost 8 bases and 3 bases, in that order; junction bases with no gene match: 3. The CDR3 contains 13 residues. In germline, CDR1 is WSHSY, CDR2 SAAADI. The CDR3 sequence is CASDRGPDTEAFF. CDR3 sequence (DNA): TGCGCCAGCGACAGGGGGCCGGACACTGAAGCTTTCTTT.

The rearrangement uses TRBV3-1 (or the pseudogene TRBV3-2) and TRBJ1-4, with 7 nucleotides matching TRBD1. The ends lost 6 bases at V and 7 bases at J; junction bases unmatched: 11. The germline V gene has CDR1 LGHDT and CDR2 YNNKEL (reference sequence). The CDR3 length is 15 residues. The CDR3 DNA sequence: TGTGCCAGCAGGGAAAAGGGGGCCCGTCTTGAAAAACTGTTTTTT. Translating it yields CASREKGARLEKLFF.

This chain joins TRBV6-1 and TRBJ1-5; D remains ambiguous. V lost 2 bases to trimming and J lost 4 bases, with 12 bases between them. Germline CDR1 and CDR2: MNHNS and SASEGT. The CDR3 loop spans 15 amino acids. CDR3 sequence (DNA): TGTGCCAGCAGTGAATCTCGACGGGGAAATCAGCCCCAGCATTTT. Amino acid sequence: CASSESRRGNQPQHF.

The chain couples TRBV5-6 to TRBJ2-7; 10 nucleotides align to TRBD2. V gave up 2 bases and J gave up 5 bases; unmatched junction bases: 10. CDR3 size: 16 residues. Germline V gene sequence: CDR1 SGHDT, CDR2 YYEEEE. This CDR3 is CASSFFSGTSVNEQYF. The CDR3 region has the DNA TGTGCCAGCAGCTTCTTTTCCGGGACTAGCGTTAACGAGCAGTACTTC.

The chain uses TRBV18 and TRBJ1-5; 8 nucleotides match TRBD1. Germline assignment: CDR1 KGHSH and CDR2 LQKENI. With 8 bases clipped from V and 2 bases from J, the junction kept 5 bases outside the gene matches. The CDR3 spans 14 residues. CDR3 sequence: CASTPGQGNQPQHF. DNA of the CDR3: TGTGCCAGCACCCCGGGACAGGGCAATCAGCCCCAGCATTTT.

This clone has just a few counts. The chain joins TRBV27 to TRBJ1-1; 8 positions match TRBD1. The CDR3 has 16 residues. The V gene's germline CDR1 is MNHEY and CDR2 SMNVEV (reference sequence). V shed 4 bases, J shed 0 bases, and the junction held 7 bases outside the gene matches. The CDR3 DNA reads TGTGCCAGCAGTTCCCACAGGGGGGCGGTGAACACTGAAGCTTTCTTT. Translation gives CASSSHRGAVNTEAFF.

This chain uses TRBV5-4 with TRBJ1-1; D might be TRBD1 (6 bases). This CDR3 has 16 amino acids. In germline, CDR1 is SGHNT, CDR2 YYREEE (reference sequence). Trimming took off 1 base at V and 0 bases at J, with 13 bases between the two ends. Here the CDR3 DNA reads TGTGCCAGCAGCTTGTTTAAGGGGGTCATGAACACTGAAGCTTTCTTT. Its protein product is CASSLFKGVMNTEAFF. Full variable domain (missing parts from reference TRBV5-4 and TRBJ1-1): ETGVTQSPTHLIKTRGQQVTLRCSSQSGHNTVSWYQQALGQGPQFIFQYYREEENGRGNFPPRFSGLQFPNYSSELNVNALELDDSALYLCASSLFKGVMNTEAFFGQGTRLTVV.